Following are 15 T cell receptor beta chains from one sample sequenced in a study of cytomegalovirus exposure and HLA in healthy donors. PCR was performed using 60 Vbeta and 13 Jbeta primers. Profiled with immunoSEQ multiplex PCR; TCRdb holds only in-frame clones, not every one. The table lists 140,000 or so clones, 65% to 75% of them singletons, with approximately 4.3% in the top ten. The specimen sequenced was PBMCs. These receptors all come from a man aged 55 to 70 in good health and CMV-seronegative.

This clone was detected only a few times. J is TRBJ1-1 and V is TRBV7-7; possible D gene TRBD1, 5 bases. The CDR3 length is 10 residues. V lost 11 bases to trimming and J lost 8 bases, with 12 bases between them. The germline CDR1 and CDR2 sequences are SSHAT and FNYEAQ (reference sequence). Here the CDR3 reads CALTRAEAFF. The CDR3 DNA reads as TGTGCCCTTACCAGGGCCGAAGCTTTCTTT. Combining the CDR3 with reference TRBV7-7 and TRBJ1-1 gives the whole variable domain GAGVSQSPRYKVTKRGQDVTLRCDPISSHATLYWYQQALGQGPEFLTYFNYEAQPDKSGLPSDRFSAERPEGSISTLTIQRTEQRDSAMYRCALTRAEAFFGQGTRLTVV.

This sequence joins TRBV7-2 and TRBJ2-7, with 15 bases aligning to TRBD2. CDR3 length: 15 amino acids. V shed 3 bases, J shed 6 bases, and the junction held 3 bases outside the gene matches. Germline CDR1 is SGHTA and CDR2 is FQGNSA. CDR3 DNA sequence: TGTGCCAGCAGCTTCGGGACTAGCGGGAGGCTCGAGCAGTACTTC. Translated: CASSFGTSGRLEQYF.

J is TRBJ1-1 and V is TRBV6-4, with D unclear. V shed 4 bases and J shed 4 bases, with 13 bases lying between them. Germline CDR1 MRHNA, CDR2 SNTAGT. This CDR3 spans 14 amino acids. In nucleotides, the CDR3 is TGTGCCAGCAGTGTTGATTCGGGGAGCACTGAAGCTTTCTTT. This gives the protein CASSVDSGSTEAFF.

The genes are TRBV19 and TRBJ2-7, with 9 bases identical to TRBD1. CDR1 LNHDA and CDR2 SQIVND come from the germline V gene (reference sequence). The V and J ends lost 8 bases and 9 bases, in that order; junction bases with no gene match: 11. CDR3 length: 13 amino acids. The CDR3, as DNA: TGTGCCAGTGAGGACAGGGGTAATACCGGGCAGTACTTC. Its protein product is CASEDRGNTGQYF. Complete variable domain (other parts from reference TRBV19 and TRBJ2-7): DGGITQSPKYLFRKEGQNVTLSCEQNLNHDAMYWYRQDPGQGLRLIYYSQIVNDFQKGDIAEGYSVSREKKESFPLTVTSAQKNPTAFYLCASEDRGNTGQYFGPGTRLTVT.

The rearrangement joins TRBV28 to TRBJ2-2, with TRBD1 matching over 8 bases. Germline assignment: CDR1 MDHEN and CDR2 SYDVKM. There are 16 residues in the CDR3. Trimming at V came to 3 bases and at J to 0 bases, leaving 3 bases not matched to a gene. The CDR3 DNA reads TGTGCCAGCAGTTTGGTACAGGGGGCGAACACCGGGGAGCTGTTTTTT. Residues: CASSLVQGANTGELFF.

V gene TRBV7-3 combines with J gene TRBJ2-3; 8 bases line up with TRBD1. The CDR3 length is 14 residues. V shed 3 bases, J shed 2 bases, and the junction held 1 base outside the gene matches. Per germline, CDR1 SGHTA and CDR2 FQGTGA. CDR3 protein: CASSLDRVTDTQYF. In nucleotides, the CDR3 is TGTGCCAGCAGCTTGGACAGGGTCACAGATACGCAGTATTTT.

The CDR3 DNA is TGTGCCAGTAGTATATTCCAACAAAACAGGGGTTGGGTGACCGGGGAGCTGTTTTTT. This codes for CASSIFQQNRGWVTGELFF. The chain employs TRBV19 and TRBJ2-2; TRBD1 matches at 7 bases. Germline V gives CDR1 LNHDA, CDR2 SQIVND (reference sequence). After removal of 2 bases from V and 5 bases from J, the junction contained 17 bases not matched to a gene. The CDR3 is 19 amino acids.

The chain recombines TRBV30 with TRBJ1-4; D gene unclear. CDR1 and CDR2 (germline): GTSNPN, SVGIG (reference sequence). V dropped 8 bases and J dropped 8 bases, with 21 bases sitting between them. This CDR3 spans 14 amino acids. The CDR3 DNA follows: TGTGCCCACACTCAGAGACCCCGAGGGGAAAAACTGTTTTTT. Translated, it gives CAHTQRPRGEKLFF.

The rearrangement links TRBV19 to TRBJ2-1, with D possibly being TRBD2 (6 bases). V lost 3 bases to trimming and J lost 7 bases, with 19 bases between them. The germline CDR1 and CDR2 sequences are LNHDA and SQIVND (reference sequence). The CDR3 loop spans 16 amino acids. CDR3 loop: CASSIGELGTGNEQFF. In DNA, the CDR3 is TGTGCCAGTAGTATCGGGGAGTTAGGGACTGGGAATGAGCAGTTCTTC.

This clone showed up just a few times. J is TRBJ1-1 and V is TRBV6-6; 8 bases map to TRBD1. CDR1 and CDR2 from the germline V gene are MNHNY and SVGAGI (reference sequence). This CDR3 region has 12 residues. The trim removed 7 bases at V and 5 bases at J, leaving 3 bases unmatched. CDR3 sequence reads: CASTRQGTEAFF. CDR3 DNA sequence: TGTGCCAGCACGAGACAGGGGACTGAAGCTTTCTTT.

V and J are TRBV29-1 and TRBJ2-3; possibly TRBD2 for D (6 bases). Germline CDR1 is SQVTM and CDR2 is ANQGSEA. V was shortened by 6 bases and J by 2 bases, with 9 bases between the two germline ends. There are 12 residues in the CDR3. The CDR3 nucleotides are TGCAGCGTGACTAGTTCCACAGATACGCAGTATTTT. Encoded protein: CSVTSSTDTQYF.

CDR3 protein: CACEWTGELFF. CDR3 DNA: TGTGCCTGCGAGTGGACCGGGGAGCTGTTTTTT. The chain is built from TRBV30 and TRBJ2-2; D gene ambiguous. Trimming left V 6 bases short and J 5 bases short, with 7 bases between. Germline CDR1 and CDR2: GTSNPN and SVGIG (reference sequence). This CDR3 spans 11 amino acids.

The chain carries TRBV18 and TRBJ1-4, with D tentatively TRBD1 (5 bases). This CDR3 has 14 residues. CDR1 is KGHSH and CDR2 is LQKENI in the germline V gene. Trimming pared 5 bases from V and 0 bases from J, leaving 7 bases between. CDR3 in amino acids: CASSKGATNEKLFF. DNA of the CDR3: TGTGCCAGCTCAAAAGGGGCAACTAATGAAAAACTGTTTTTT.

The V gene is TRBV7-2, the J gene TRBJ1-4; D is possibly TRBD1 (6 bases). This CDR3 has 15 residues. Germline values: CDR1 SGHTA, CDR2 FQGNSA. Trimming shortened V by 3 bases and J by 7 bases, and 15 bases separated the two germline ends. The DNA of the CDR3 is TGTGCCAGCAGCTTGTTACAGGGTAACGGTGAAAAACTGTTTTTT. Protein sequence: CASSLLQGNGEKLFF.

This sequence joins TRBV10-2 and TRBJ2-2, with 8 bases fitting TRBD2. CDR1 and CDR2 from the germline V gene are WSHSY and SAAADI. V lost 10 bases and J lost 4; bases outside the gene matches: 11. The CDR3 loop spans 15 amino acids. CDR3 bases: TGCGCCATCGGGAAGCGGGAGCAAATCACCGGGGAGCTGTTTTTT. Its translation is CAIGKREQITGELFF.